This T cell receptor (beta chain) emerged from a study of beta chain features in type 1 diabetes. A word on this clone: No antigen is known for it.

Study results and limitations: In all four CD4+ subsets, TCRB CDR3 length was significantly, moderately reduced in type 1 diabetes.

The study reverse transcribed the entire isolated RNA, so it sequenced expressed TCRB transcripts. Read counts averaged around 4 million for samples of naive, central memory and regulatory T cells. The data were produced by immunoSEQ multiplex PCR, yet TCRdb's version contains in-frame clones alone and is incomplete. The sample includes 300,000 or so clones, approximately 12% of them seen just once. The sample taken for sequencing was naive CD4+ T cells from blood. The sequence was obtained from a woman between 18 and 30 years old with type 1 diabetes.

The CDR3 DNA follows: TGTGCCTGGAGTGTACAGGGGATCACAGATACGCAGTATTTT. The encoded protein is CAWSVQGITDTQYF. The chain employs TRBV30 and TRBJ2-3; 7 bases fit TRBD1. The CDR3 spans 14 residues. Germline V gene data show CDR1 as GTSNPN and CDR2 as SVGIG (reference sequence). V was clipped by 0 bases and J by 2 bases; unmatched bases: 2.